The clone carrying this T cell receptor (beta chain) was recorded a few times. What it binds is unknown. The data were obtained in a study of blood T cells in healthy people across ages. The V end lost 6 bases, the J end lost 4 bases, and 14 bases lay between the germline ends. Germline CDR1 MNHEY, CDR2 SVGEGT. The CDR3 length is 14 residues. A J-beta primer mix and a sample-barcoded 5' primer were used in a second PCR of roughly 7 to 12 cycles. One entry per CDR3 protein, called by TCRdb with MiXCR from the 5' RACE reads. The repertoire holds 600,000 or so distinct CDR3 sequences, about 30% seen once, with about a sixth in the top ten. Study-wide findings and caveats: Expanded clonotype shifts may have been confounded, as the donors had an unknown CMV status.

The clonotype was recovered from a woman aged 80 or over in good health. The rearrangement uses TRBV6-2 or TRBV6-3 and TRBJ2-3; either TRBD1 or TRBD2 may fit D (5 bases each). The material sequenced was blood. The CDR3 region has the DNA TGTGCCAGCAGGCGGGCAGGGTTAGCAGATACGCAGTATTTT. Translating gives CASRRAGLADTQYF.